The TCR beta chain described here comes from a study of cytomegalovirus exposure and HLA in healthy donors. Study details: Approximately 85 million unique TCRs from HLA-typed donors were held in an early data release.

Trimming stripped 3 bases from V and 0 bases from J, with 12 bases between. Per germline, CDR1 SGHRS and CDR2 YFSETQ. The CDR3 runs to 16 residues. With 60 Vbeta and 13 Jbeta primers, the PCR was carried out. TCRdb keeps only in-frame clones here, not all; method: immunoSEQ multiplex PCR. The table has 200,000 to 250,000 clones, about 80% seen once. Study observations and caveats: There were reportedly fewer N-insertions in an Asian-associated ancestry cluster than the roughly 680-donor mean, in a later analysis. Through in vitro validation, a few CMV-associated chains were shown to be specific for CMV antigens. In a later analysis, parvovirus B19, influenza, CMV and Epstein-Barr virus appeared linked to several top co-occurrence clusters.

With regard to this clone: Antigen specificity is unknown.

Sequenced input: PBMCs. The rearrangement links TRBV5-1 to TRBJ1-4; D is possibly TRBD1 (5 bases). The clonotype was recovered from a woman aged 55 to 70 in good health and CMV-seropositive. The CDR3 region is CASSSDTWSTNEKLFF. CDR3 nucleotides: TGCGCCAGCAGCTCGGACACCTGGTCAACTAATGAAAAACTGTTTTTT.